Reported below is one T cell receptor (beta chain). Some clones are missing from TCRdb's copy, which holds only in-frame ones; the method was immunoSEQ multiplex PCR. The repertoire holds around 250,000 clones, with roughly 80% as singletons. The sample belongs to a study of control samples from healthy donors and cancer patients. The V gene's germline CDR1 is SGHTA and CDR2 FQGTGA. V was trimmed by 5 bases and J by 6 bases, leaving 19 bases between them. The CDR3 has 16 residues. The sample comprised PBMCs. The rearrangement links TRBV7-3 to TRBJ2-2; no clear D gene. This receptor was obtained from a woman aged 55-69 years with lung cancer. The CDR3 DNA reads TGTGCCAGCAGCCCCGCCGCGCACACCTCGGCCGGGGAGCTGTTTTTT. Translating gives CASSPAAHTSAGELFF.